Below, one T cell receptor beta chain is given with its context. Which antigen it targets is not known. This sample is drawn from a study of monozygotic twins with inflammatory bowel disease (dated by TCRdb to between 2017 and 2020). Some background on the complete study: A total of roughly 28 monozygotic twin pairs were included in the full study, comprising nine German pairs (four IBD-concordant, five IBD-discordant) and 19 IBD-discordant Danish pairs. Disease-associated traits were sought mainly through comparisons between IBD patients and their genetically identical healthy co-twins within discordant pairs. Each individual had, on average, about 151 000 unique TCRalpha sequences and 181 000 unique TCRbeta sequences available for analysis. On the study overall, not on this receptor specifically: Measured by the inverse Simpson index, TCRbeta repertoire diversity was lower in IBD patients than in their healthy co-twins. Fewer clonotypes were shared with other individuals by IBD patients than by healthy twins, most markedly in patients showing signs of disease activity. The analysis was unable to tell different T cell subtypes apart. Concordant and discordant twins showed no difference in repertoire similarity, possibly because of limited statistical power. Background noise and inter-individual variability may have been introduced into the repertoires by the differing immunosuppressive treatments among patients. The results gave no support for a single strong signal or clonotype linked to IBD.

From each donor, a roughly 2.6 ml peripheral blood sample was collected into PAXgene tubes and stored at -80 degrees C. Without T cell sorting, total RNA was isolated from whole blood using the PAXgene blood miRNA kit on an automated QIAcube. Peripheral blood from monozygotic twin pairs concordant or discordant for inflammatory bowel disease was subjected to deep TCRalpha and TCRbeta repertoire profiling with unique molecular barcoding. Smoking habits were recorded for all twin pairs, and individuals were classified as current, former or never smokers. Taken from cysteine to phenylalanine, the CDR3 has 15 residues. The nucleotide record is missing. Looking up the germline V gene yields CDR1 SGHTA and CDR2 FQGNSA. The library was made by 5' RACE. For each TCR library, approximately 4,000 ng of total RNA was used. For each sample, cDNA synthesis with SMARTScribe reverse transcriptase was split into eight separate reactions. During cDNA synthesis, template switching was used to introduce unique molecular identifiers that contained a 6-nucleotide sample barcode. Two nested PCRs of roughly 16 and 10 cycles amplified the TCRalpha and TCRbeta cDNA, and bead purification followed each PCR. Before amplification, the cDNA was treated with uracil DNA-glycosylase and purified using the QIAquick PCR purification kit. In the second PCR, Illumina TruSeq-compatible adapters and sample-specific barcodes were added. TapeStation and Qubit were used to check library quality and concentration, and 4.5 to 5 ng of each library was pooled. Sequencing of the pooled libraries was done on an Illumina HiSeq2500 single-index Rapid Run using custom sequencing primers and 2 x 100 bp reads. In the authors' own workflow: PCR and sequencing errors were corrected by UMI-based consensus assembly using MiGEC version 1.2.6. V(D)J alignment, clonotype assembly and CDR3 extraction were performed with MiXCR version 2.1.1. To normalise gene usage, clonotype sharing and MAIT/NKT TCR abundance, the analysis used the top 1000, 10 000 and 20 000 clonotypes per sample. After downsampling to 27 000 UMIs, diversity was calculated as the inverse Simpson index using the vegan R package. Paired Mann-Whitney U tests were applied to discordant twin pairs, and Benjamini-Hochberg correction was used for multiple testing. Following TCRdb reprocessing, every CDR3 protein sequence forms one entry, and DNA is not provided. The V and J calls were not made by the authors but by TCRdb's processing. The table kept for this sample lists over 150,000 distinct CDR3 sequences. The ten top clones hold 2.4% of the sample.

The chain is encoded by TRBV7-2 joined to TRBJ1-3; TCRdb calls TRBD1, which cannot be checked without DNA. This sequence originates from a human donor with ulcerative colitis or Crohn's disease, or a healthy co-twin of an affected twin (not recorded which). Sequencing used blood. The CDR3 protein sequence reads: CASSPGTGSGNTIYF.